This passage covers 28 T cell receptor beta chains from one sample sequenced in a study of T cell responses to AZD1222 COVID-19 vaccine. Assay used: immunoSEQ multiplex PCR; TCRdb lists only in-frame clones, some missing. The table has over 95,000 clones, roughly nine tenths seen once; the top ten hold approximately 9%. The input for sequencing was peripheral blood, taken 28 days after the second AZD1222 dose. All receptors derive from an adult who received the AZD1222 COVID-19 vaccine.

The rearrangement joins TRBV6-5 to TRBJ1-1; D is ambiguous. The germline V and J ends were trimmed by 4 bases and 6 bases, with 12 bases remaining between them. CDR3 length: 13 amino acids. Germline V gives CDR1 MNHEY, CDR2 SVGAGI. CDR3 nucleotides: TGTGCCAGCAGTTTCCAGGAAAGGGCTGAAGCTTTCTTT. The encoded protein is CASSFQERAEAFF.

The V call is TRBV2, the J call TRBJ2-3; tentative D call: TRBD2 (6 bases). V was cut by 1 base and J by 3 bases, with 8 bases left in between. This CDR3 comprises 14 residues. CDR1 is SNHLY, CDR2 FYNNEI, per germline. CDR3 sequence: CASSEGGLTDTQYF. As DNA, the CDR3 is TGTGCCAGCAGTGAAGGGGGACTGACAGATACGCAGTATTTT.

The chain combines TRBV20-1 with TRBJ1-6; D gene ambiguous. CDR3 size: 15 residues. V lost 3 bases and J 2 bases, leaving 11 bases between the germline ends. Per the germline V gene, CDR1 is DFQATT and CDR2 is SNEGSKA (reference sequence). The CDR3: CSASGPETYNSPLHF. The CDR3 nucleotides are TGCAGTGCTAGTGGACCTGAAACCTATAATTCACCCCTCCACTTT.

The rearrangement links TRBV11-1 to TRBJ1-2; maybe TRBD1 (6 bases). Germline V CDR1 and CDR2: SGHAT, FQDESV (reference sequence). The CDR3 has 13 amino acids. Trimming pared 5 bases from V and 2 bases from J, leaving 9 bases between. The CDR3 protein is CASSVTGNYGYTF. The CDR3, as DNA: TGTGCCAGCAGCGTCACAGGGAACTATGGCTACACCTTC.

V and J are TRBV5-1 and TRBJ2-1; TRBD2 matches 8 bases. The germline CDR1 and CDR2 sequences are SGHRS and YFSETQ. V gave up 4 bases and J gave up 8 bases; unmatched junction bases: 8. This CDR3 region has 14 residues. The CDR3 coding sequence is TGCGCCAGCAGCATGTACGGGAGGGCCCATGAGCAGTTCTTC. This gives the protein CASSMYGRAHEQFF.

This chain connects TRBV10-1 to TRBJ2-3; a weak D match, TRBD1 (5 bases). CDR1 and CDR2 from the germline V gene are WNHNN and SYGVQD (reference sequence). V was pared by 4 bases and J by 2 bases, with 7 bases between. CDR3 length: 13 amino acids. The CDR3 DNA follows: TGCGCCAGCAGTGGACAGCTCACAGATACGCAGTATTTT. It translates to CASSGQLTDTQYF.

This clone was picked up one time. The chain employs TRBV5-1 and TRBJ1-1; TRBD1 is a possible D gene (6 bases). Between the trimmed V and J ends, which lost 0 bases and 4 bases, there was a span of 13 bases. Germline V gene sequence: CDR1 SGHRS, CDR2 YFSETQ. The CDR3 length is 15 residues. In DNA form, the CDR3 reads TGCGCCAGCAGCTTGGCCACCGGGGGCGCCACTGAAGCTTTCTTT. This translates into CASSLATGGATEAFF.

The rearrangement links TRBV10-3 to TRBJ1-5; D unclear. Between the trimmed V and J ends, which lost 4 bases and 3 bases, there was a span of 10 bases. This CDR3 has 14 residues. CDR1 and CDR2 (germline): ENHRY, SYGVKD. CDR3 sequence reads: CAISVDGNNQPQHF. In DNA form, the CDR3 reads TGTGCCATCAGTGTGGACGGAAACAATCAGCCCCAGCATTTT.

The rearrangement joins TRBV9 to TRBJ2-1; TRBD2 agrees at 14 bases. V shed 4 bases and J 6 bases; nucleotides not matched to a gene: 3. Per germline, CDR1 SGDLS and CDR2 YYNGEE. The CDR3 consists of 15 residues. The chain's CDR3 is CASSQGLAGANEQFF. CDR3 bases: TGTGCCAGCAGCCAGGGACTAGCGGGAGCCAATGAGCAGTTCTTC.

The CDR3 region has the DNA TGTGCCAGCAGCTCCTATCTCCTACTGAGTTCACCCCTCCACTTT. Translating it yields CASSSYLLLSSPLHF. V and J are TRBV5-6 and TRBJ1-6; no clear D gene. Germline V CDR1 and CDR2: SGHDT, YYEEEE. V was clipped by 3 bases and J by 9 bases, with 16 bases between them. This CDR3 has 15 residues.

This sequence joins TRBV7-9 and TRBJ1-1; 11 positions agree with TRBD1. After removal of 5 bases from V and 5 bases from J, the junction contained 10 bases not matched to a gene. The CDR3 extends over 16 amino acids. Germline-derived CDR1 and CDR2 are SEHNR and FQNEAQ (reference sequence). For the CDR3, the DNA is TGTGCCAGCAGCCCCGGACAGGGGGCGAAATCGACTGAAGCTTTCTTT. Amino acids: CASSPGQGAKSTEAFF.

The genes are TRBV14 and TRBJ2-2; D might be TRBD1 or TRBD2, each matching 5 bases. This CDR3 has 13 residues. Trimming took off 1 base at V and 6 bases at J, with 6 bases between the two ends. CDR1 is SGHDN, CDR2 FVKESK, per germline. CDR3 sequence: CASSQVGAGELFF. CDR3 sequence (DNA): TGTGCCAGCAGCCAAGTGGGGGCCGGGGAGCTGTTTTTT. The full variable domain, with the rest looked up from reference TRBV14 and TRBJ2-2, is EAGVTQFPSHSVIEKGQTVTLRCDPISGHDNLYWYRRVMGKEIKFLLHFVKESKQDESGMPNNRFLAERTGGTYSTLKVQPAELEDSGVYFCASSQVGAGELFFGEGSRLTVL.

This clone was found once. The chain recombines TRBV3-1 (or the pseudogene TRBV3-2) with TRBJ2-5, with TRBD2 matching 9 bases. Germline V gene lookup returns CDR1 LGHDT and CDR2 YNNKEL (reference sequence). The length of the CDR3 is 15 residues. J gave up 4 bases and V 5 bases, and 8 bases lay outside the gene matches. The CDR3 spells CASSLAGVPPETQYF. The CDR3 nucleotides are TGTGCCAGCAGCTTAGCGGGAGTCCCCCCAGAGACCCAGTACTTC.

This clone was found once. The chain joins TRBV11-2 to TRBJ1-2, with 8 positions matching TRBD1. Germline CDR1 and CDR2: SGHAT and FQNNGV. The CDR3 spans 15 residues. With 4 bases clipped from V and 8 bases from J, the junction kept 12 bases outside the gene matches. The CDR3 here is CASSSPRQGAKGYTF. The CDR3 region has the DNA TGTGCCAGCAGCTCCCCCCGCCAGGGGGCAAAGGGCTACACCTTC. Looking up the rest from reference TRBV11-2 and TRBJ1-2 gives the full variable domain: EAGVAQSPRYKIIEKRQSVAFWCNPISGHATLYWYQQILGQGPKLLIQFQNNGVVDDSQLPKDRFSAERLKGVDSTLKIQPAKLEDSAVYLCASSSPRQGAKGYTFGSGTRLTVV.

V usage is TRBV28 and J usage is TRBJ1-1; perhaps TRBD1 as D (5 bases). The V end lost 6 bases, the J end lost 1 base, and 9 bases lay between the germline ends. CDR3 size: 13 residues. Germline CDR1 reads MDHEN; CDR2 reads SYDVKM. The CDR3 sequence is CASRNQGNTEAFF. CDR3 in DNA: TGTGCCAGCAGAAATCAGGGGAACACTGAAGCTTTCTTT.

The V and J genes are TRBV25-1 and TRBJ2-3, with D possibly being TRBD2 (5 bases). CDR3 length: 13 amino acids. Germline assignment: CDR1 MGHDK and CDR2 SYGVNS. Trimming left V 7 bases short and J 9 bases short, with 17 bases between. The CDR3 region is CASTTSGRSTQYF. CDR3 coding DNA: TGTGCCAGCACTACCTCGGGGAGAAGCACGCAGTATTTT.

About this clone: One end of the junction does not line up with germline, which may come from a read error. This rearrangement joins TRBV11-1 to TRBJ2-7; the match to TRBD1 covers 9 bases. Germline V gene sequence: CDR1 SGHAT, CDR2 FQDESV (reference sequence). The CDR3 runs 13 residues. CDR3 region: CASSLKGQGQGTF. The CDR3 nucleotides are TGTGCCAGCAGCTTAAAGGGCCAGGGACAGGGAACCTTC.

The V and J genes are TRBV7-2 and TRBJ1-4; 7 positions agree with TRBD1. The CDR3 is 15 amino acids. Trimming at V came to 5 bases and at J to 5 bases, leaving 8 bases not matched to a gene. Germline V gene lookup returns CDR1 SGHTA and CDR2 FQGNSA. CDR3 in amino acids: CASSVQDRVNEKLFF. The CDR3 region has the DNA TGTGCCAGCAGCGTCCAAGACAGGGTAAATGAAAAACTGTTTTTT.

In nucleotides, the CDR3 is TGTGCCAGCAGGGGGACAGGGGGCACCGGGGAGCTGTTTTTT. This encodes CASRGTGGTGELFF. The gene calls are TRBV6-5 and TRBJ2-2, with 11 bases that match TRBD1. V gave up 6 bases and J gave up 4 bases; unmatched junction bases: 1. From germline, CDR1 is MNHEY and CDR2 SVGAGI. This CDR3 contains 14 residues.

The genes are TRBV27 and TRBJ1-2; D remains ambiguous. Germline loops: CDR1 MNHEY, CDR2 SMNVEV (reference sequence). Trimming took off 4 bases at V and 2 bases at J, with 17 bases between the two ends. This CDR3 region has 16 residues. DNA of the CDR3: TGTGCCAGCAGTTCCTACCGCGACGAGGAGAACTATGGCTACACCTTC. Translation gives CASSSYRDEENYGYTF.

This chain uses TRBV11-2 with TRBJ1-6, with 8 bases identical to TRBD1. The CDR3 runs 14 residues. In germline, CDR1 is SGHAT, CDR2 FQNNGV. V was pared by 3 bases and J by 13 bases, with 8 bases of the junction left unmatched. The CDR3 sequence: CASSLGQGAFPLHF. The CDR3 DNA reads as TGTGCCAGCAGCTTGGGGCAGGGGGCATTCCCCCTCCACTTT.

The J gene is TRBJ2-1, the V gene TRBV6-1; D not certain. Trimming took 1 base from V and 8 from J, leaving 15 bases between them. CDR1 is MNHNS, CDR2 SASEGT, per germline. The CDR3 runs 15 residues. The CDR3, as DNA: TGTGCCAGCAGTGAAGTGGGATACCAGTTCGATGAGCAGTTCTTC. Protein product: CASSEVGYQFDEQFF.

The V gene is TRBV30, the J gene TRBJ2-1; 13 bases agree with TRBD2. CDR3 length: 16 residues. Germline V gene lookup returns CDR1 GTSNPN and CDR2 SVGIG (reference sequence). Germline trimming cut 3 bases from V and 3 bases from J; bases unmatched to any gene: 5. The DNA for the CDR3 is TGTGCCTGGAGCTCGGGGACTAGCGGGGTCTACAATGAGCAGTTCTTC. Its translation is CAWSSGTSGVYNEQFF. Based on the CDR3 plus reference TRBV30 and TRBJ2-1, the full variable domain is SQTIHQWPATLVQPVGSPLSLECTVEGTSNPNLYWYRQAAGRGLQLLFYSVGIGQISSEVPQNLSASRPQDRQFILSSKKLLLSDSGFYLCAWSSGTSGVYNEQFFGPGTRLTVL.

The chain links TRBV29-1 to TRBJ2-7; 9 positions agree with TRBD2. The CDR3 spans 11 residues. Germline CDR1 and CDR2: SQVTM and ANQGSEA. J gave up 5 bases and V 6 bases, and 2 bases lay outside the gene matches. CDR3 amino acids: CSVRTSDEQYF. The CDR3 DNA sequence: TGCAGCGTCCGGACTAGCGACGAGCAGTACTTC.

V and J are TRBV2 and TRBJ1-5; D is ambiguous. Deletions cut 6 bases from V and 3 bases from J, with 6 bases between. CDR3 length: 12 amino acids. The V gene's germline CDR1 is SNHLY and CDR2 FYNNEI. The CDR3 loop is CASRPDNQPQHF. The DNA for the CDR3 is TGTGCCAGCAGACCAGACAATCAGCCCCAGCATTTT.

The chain has TRBV5-1 and TRBJ2-3; 9 bases match TRBD1. Germline values: CDR1 SGHRS, CDR2 YFSETQ. CDR3 length equals 15 residues. With V trimmed by 1 base and J by 5 bases, 5 bases remained unmatched. CDR3 nucleotide sequence: TGCGCCAGCAGCTTGACAGGGGGCGGACGAGATACGCAGTATTTT. It yields the protein CASSLTGGGRDTQYF.

CDR3 protein: CASSVASPGFTGELFF. The CDR3 DNA sequence: TGTGCCAGCAGCGTAGCTAGTCCAGGGTTTACCGGGGAGCTGTTTTTT. This rearrangement joins TRBV9 to TRBJ2-2; a weak D match, TRBD1 (5 bases). V was pared by 0 bases and J by 5 bases, with 14 bases between. The CDR3 extends over 16 amino acids. Germline CDR1 is SGDLS and CDR2 is YYNGEE.

This clone was counted between two and nine times. The gene calls are TRBV2 and TRBJ1-4, with 10 bases aligning to TRBD1. The J segment lost 8 bases and the V segment lost 8 bases, leaving 5 bases of the junction unmatched. This CDR3 has 13 amino acids. The V gene's germline CDR1 is SNHLY and CDR2 FYNNEI. CDR3 in amino acids: CASRGQGREKLFF. The DNA of the CDR3 is TGTGCCAGCCGGGGACAGGGGAGGGAAAAACTGTTTTTT.